This TCR beta chain originates from a study of T cells after yellow fever vaccination. TCRdb re-derived calls from the 5' RACE reads in MiXCR, one entry per CDR3 protein. The table lists roughly 520,000 distinct CDR3 sequences, around a fifth of them singletons. This CDR3 region has 15 residues. Germline values: CDR1 PRHDT, CDR2 FYEKMQ (reference sequence). The V end lost 5 bases, the J end lost 8 bases, and 18 bases lay between the germline ends. This receptor was identified in a man between 18 and 29 years old who received the YFV17D yellow fever vaccine. The starting material was PBMCs, obtained about 20 days after the first yellow fever vaccination. The rearrangement joins TRBV13 to TRBJ2-2; D possibly matches TRBD1 or TRBD2 (5 bases each). CDR3: CASSVGAGPLGELFF. CDR3 nucleotides: TGTGCCAGCAGCGTCGGGGCCGGCCCGTTGGGGGAGCTGTTTTTT.